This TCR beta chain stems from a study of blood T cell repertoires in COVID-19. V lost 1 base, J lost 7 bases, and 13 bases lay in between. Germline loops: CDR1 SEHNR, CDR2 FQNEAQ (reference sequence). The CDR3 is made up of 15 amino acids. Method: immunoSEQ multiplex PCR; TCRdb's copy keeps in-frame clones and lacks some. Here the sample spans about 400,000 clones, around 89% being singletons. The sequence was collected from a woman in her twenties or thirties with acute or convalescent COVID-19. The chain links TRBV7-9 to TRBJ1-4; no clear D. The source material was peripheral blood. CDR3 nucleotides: TGTGCCAGCAGCTTAGGAAGCGGAAACGGTGAAAAACTGTTTTTT. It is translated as CASSLGSGNGEKLFF.